The 13 T cell receptor beta chains below come from one sample, sequenced in a study of graft-versus-host responses after intestinal transplantation. These receptors' antigens are unknown. Profiling relied on immunoSEQ multiplex PCR, and the TCRdb table lists in-frame clones only, not all of them. The sample holds 130,000 or so clones, approximately 90% seen once. The material was unstimulated CD4+ T cells sorted from spleen or lymph node cells, obtained before intestinal transplant. Source of these receptors: a human donor who received an intestinal transplant.

The gene calls are TRBV9 and TRBJ1-3, with D perhaps matching TRBD1 (5 bases). V was cut by 3 bases and J by 2 bases, with 12 bases left in between. CDR3 length: 15 residues. CDR1 and CDR2 (germline): SGDLS, YYNGEE. The CDR3 nucleotides are TGTGCCAGCAGCGGACATTGGGGGGCTGGAAACACCATATATTTT. This gives the protein CASSGHWGAGNTIYF.

This chain connects TRBV9 to TRBJ1-3; 7 nucleotides align to TRBD1. V lost 0 bases, J lost 3 bases, and 6 bases stayed unmatched. Germline CDR1 is SGDLS and CDR2 is YYNGEE. The CDR3 consists of 16 residues. The CDR3 region is CASSVETGQFGNTIYF. CDR3 nucleotide sequence: TGTGCCAGCAGCGTAGAGACAGGGCAATTTGGAAACACCATATATTTT.

Concerning this clone itself: One end of the junction varies from germline; a read error may be responsible. The chain links TRBV5-4 to TRBJ2-1; 8 bases are shared with TRBD2. Germline CDR1 reads SGHNT; CDR2 reads YYREEE (reference sequence). This CDR3 has 14 residues. CDR3 region: CASSFGAGEIILLF. CDR3 nucleotide sequence: TGTGCCAGCAGCTTTGGAGCGGGGGAAATCATATTGCTCTTC.

This chain joins TRBV19 and TRBJ2-1, with D tentatively TRBD2 (6 bases). There are 14 residues in the CDR3. The V gene's germline CDR1 is LNHDA and CDR2 SQIVND (reference sequence). Trimming pared 7 bases from V and 9 bases from J, leaving 19 bases between. The CDR3 spells CASTLRGMVSEQFF. The CDR3 bases are TGTGCCAGTACGCTCCGGGGGATGGTGAGTGAGCAGTTCTTC.

This sequence joins TRBV7-9 and TRBJ2-3, with TRBD2 matching over 7 bases. CDR3 size: 14 residues. V lost 9 bases and J lost 2; bases outside the gene matches: 8. Germline CDR1 is SEHNR and CDR2 is FQNEAQ (reference sequence). The CDR3 region is CASLRDYDTDTQYF. As DNA, the CDR3 is TGTGCCAGTCTCAGGGACTATGACACAGATACGCAGTATTTT.

V usage is TRBV7-2 and J usage is TRBJ1-4; D gene ambiguous. The germline gives CDR1 SGHTA, CDR2 FQGNSA. The CDR3 loop spans 13 amino acids. The V end lost 3 bases, the J end lost 6 bases, and 8 bases lay between the germline ends. CDR3 in amino acids: CASSFYRDEKLFF. In nucleotides, the CDR3 is TGTGCCAGCAGCTTTTATCGTGATGAAAAACTGTTTTTT.

The chain joins TRBV5-1 to TRBJ2-1; 10 nucleotides align to TRBD2. The CDR3 extends over 16 amino acids. Germline trimming cut 1 base from V and 3 bases from J; bases unmatched to any gene: 4. Germline loops: CDR1 SGHRS, CDR2 YFSETQ. The CDR3 coding sequence is TGCGCCAGCAGCTTGTTACTAGCGGGGCTCTACAATGAGCAGTTCTTC. Protein: CASSLLLAGLYNEQFF.

The chain employs TRBV7-8 and TRBJ2-1; a possible D gene is TRBD1 (6 bases). The CDR3 totals 14 residues. Germline CDR1 SGHVS, CDR2 FQNEAQ. The V gene lost 7 bases and the J gene lost 6 bases, with 16 bases spanning the gap. This CDR3 reads CASNIRGMGNEQFF. The CDR3 DNA reads as TGTGCCAGCAACATCAGGGGTATGGGCAATGAGCAGTTCTTC.

V gene TRBV10-3 combines with J gene TRBJ2-1, with D possibly matching TRBD1 (6 bases). Trimming took 8 bases from V and 4 from J, leaving 12 bases between them. The CDR3 runs to 13 residues. Germline V gene data show CDR1 as ENHRY and CDR2 as SYGVKD. The CDR3, as DNA: TGTGCCATCCGGGACATGGCGTACAATGAGCAGTTCTTC. It is translated as CAIRDMAYNEQFF.

This chain joins TRBV4-2 and TRBJ1-2, with 8 bases identical to TRBD1. Trimming took 2 bases from V and 0 from J; bases not matched to a gene: 8. This CDR3 is built from 17 residues. Germline V lookup: CDR1 LGHNA, CDR2 YNFKEQ. The CDR3 DNA is TGTGCCAGCAGCCAACCGGGGGGACAGGCTGCTAACTATGGCTACACCTTC. It is translated as CASSQPGGQAANYGYTF.

The V call is TRBV30, the J call TRBJ1-1; 11 nucleotides agree with TRBD1. Germline V CDR1 and CDR2: GTSNPN, SVGIG (reference sequence). This CDR3 has 13 residues. The V gene end was trimmed by 3 bases and the J gene end by 10 bases; junction bases not matched to a gene: 7. The CDR3, as DNA: TGTGCCTGGAGGTCCCGGGACAGGGGGAGAGCTTTCTTT. Protein product: CAWRSRDRGRAFF.

The V gene is TRBV5-1, the J gene TRBJ2-5; TRBD2 matches 8 bases. V dropped 2 bases and J dropped 5; count of bases not matched to a gene: 5. Germline V gene sequence: CDR1 SGHRS, CDR2 YFSETQ. This CDR3 contains 14 residues. For the CDR3, the DNA is TGCGCCAGCAGCTTAACGGGGGGGCCGGAGACCCAGTACTTC. This codes for CASSLTGGPETQYF.

This sequence joins TRBV4-1 and TRBJ2-5; no clear D gene. Germline CDR1 MGHRA, CDR2 YSYEKL. V gave up 4 bases and J gave up 2 bases, with 14 bases separating them. The CDR3 consists of 15 residues. The CDR3 coding sequence is TGCGCCAGCAGCCCCCGGACGGTTTATCAAGAGACCCAGTACTTC. Its protein product is CASSPRTVYQETQYF.